The 13 T cell receptor beta chains reported below all come from one sample, sequenced in a study of control samples from healthy donors and cancer patients (dated by TCRdb to 2020 to 2021). The protocol used for the library was the immunoSEQ multiplex PCR assay. Imported from immuneACCESS, the table was reduced by TCRdb to in-frame sequences with V and J called. These copies leave out some clones; in studies compared against another copy, an unresolved V gene accounts for under half, and the cause of the remainder is not known. This sample gives about 150,000 clones in total; just under 95% of them show up just once. The top ten clones comprise 11% to 15% of the sample. Sequenced: PBMCs. These receptor sequences come from a man aged 55 to 70 with colorectal cancer.

On this clone: Other DNA sequences in this specimen translate into the identical CDR3. The V and J genes are TRBV5-1 and TRBJ2-5, with D possibly being TRBD2 (5 bases). Trimming stripped 4 bases from V and 5 bases from J, with 15 bases between. Looked up from germline, CDR1 is SGHRS and CDR2 is YFSETQ. CDR3 length equals 14 residues. This CDR3 is CASSPGSTGETQYF. The CDR3 nucleotides are TGCGCCAGCAGCCCGGGAAGTACGGGCGAGACCCAGTACTTC. The full variable domain, rest sourced from reference TRBV5-1 and TRBJ2-5, is KAGVTQTPRYLIKTRGQQVTLSCSPISGHRSVSWYQQTPGQGLQFLFEYFSETQRNKGNFPGRFSGRQFSNSRSEMNVSTLELGDSALYLCASSPGSTGETQYFGPGTRLLVL.

The chain combines TRBV5-5 with TRBJ1-3; no firm D call. V dropped 3 bases and J dropped 0 bases, with 16 bases sitting between them. There are 17 residues in the CDR3. Germline V gene sequence: CDR1 SGHKS, CDR2 YYEKEE (reference sequence). The CDR3 sequence is CASSSAPRGVSGNTIYF. CDR3 DNA sequence: TGTGCCAGCAGCTCGGCCCCTCGGGGAGTCTCTGGAAACACCATATATTTT.

The chain recombines TRBV9 with TRBJ1-4, with D tentatively TRBD1 (6 bases). With 3 bases removed from V and 5 bases from J, the gap between germline ends came to 8 bases. The CDR3 extends over 13 amino acids. In germline, CDR1 is SGDLS, CDR2 YYNGEE. CDR3 in DNA: TGTGCCAGCAGCGGGACAGAGAATGAAAAACTGTTTTTT. This translates into CASSGTENEKLFF. Based on the CDR3 plus reference TRBV9 and TRBJ1-4, the full variable domain is DSGVTQTPKHLITATGQRVTLRCSPRSGDLSVYWYQQSLDQGLQFLIQYYNGEERAKGNILERFSAQQFPDLHSELNLSSLELGDSALYFCASSGTENEKLFFGSGTQLSVL.

This chain connects TRBV29-1 to TRBJ2-1; 9 bases align to TRBD1. CDR3 size: 18 residues. Germline V CDR1 and CDR2: SQVTM, ANQGSEA. V lost 1 base and J lost 4; bases outside the gene matches: 14. The CDR3 spells CSVEGLTRQGETYNEQFF. CDR3 sequence (DNA): TGCAGCGTTGAAGGGTTGACGCGACAGGGGGAGACTTACAATGAGCAGTTCTTC.

The chain joins TRBV6-5 to TRBJ2-1, with 8 bases identical to TRBD1. CDR1 MNHEY and CDR2 SVGAGI come from the germline V gene. The CDR3 consists of 13 residues. The CDR3 region has the DNA TGTGCGACTGGACAGGGTCCTTACAATGAGCAGTTCTTC. This sequence encodes CATGQGPYNEQFF.

Here the CDR3 DNA reads TGTGCCAGCAGCTTAGGGAGGAACGGGAATCAGCCCCAGCATTTT. Amino acids: CASSLGRNGNQPQHF. The chain joins TRBV13 to TRBJ1-5; D unresolved. CDR3 length: 15 residues. CDR1 PRHDT and CDR2 FYEKMQ come from the germline V gene (reference sequence). Trimming pared 0 bases from V and 4 bases from J, leaving 10 bases between.

The chain recombines TRBV6-5 with TRBJ1-1; the D gene is possibly TRBD1 (5 bases). The CDR3 is made up of 12 amino acids. Germline V gene data show CDR1 as MNHEY and CDR2 as SVGAGI. V was shortened by 5 bases and J by 6 bases, with 10 bases between the two germline ends. The CDR3 sequence: CASSKRGAEAFF. For the CDR3, the DNA is TGTGCCAGCAGTAAAAGAGGGGCTGAAGCTTTCTTT.

The rearrangement joins TRBV18 to TRBJ2-1; D not resolved. The CDR3 covers 14 residues. The ends were cut back, 3 bases at V and 0 bases at J, with 6 bases in the middle. Germline CDR1 KGHSH, CDR2 LQKENI. CDR3 coding DNA: TGTGCCAGCTCACCGGGATTCTCCTACAATGAGCAGTTCTTC. It translates to CASSPGFSYNEQFF.

This chain connects TRBV10-1 to TRBJ1-2, with 9 bases identical to TRBD1. CDR1 is WNHNN, CDR2 SYGVQD, per germline (reference sequence). The CDR3 loop spans 18 amino acids. The V and J ends lost 2 bases and 4 bases, in that order; junction bases with no gene match: 14. CDR3 DNA sequence: TGCGCCAGCAGTGAGCTCGAGCGTTACAGGGGGCTTAGCTATGGCTACACCTTC. It translates to CASSELERYRGLSYGYTF.

In nucleotides, the CDR3 is TGCGCCAGCAGCGCGGGACAGTCGACCGGGGAGCTGTTTTTT. It translates to CASSAGQSTGELFF. The rearrangement uses TRBV5-1 and TRBJ2-2, with D maybe TRBD1 (7 bases). Trimming cost V 4 bases and J 5 bases, with 12 bases left between them. The germline gives CDR1 SGHRS, CDR2 YFSETQ. CDR3 length equals 14 residues.

The chain employs TRBV5-1 and TRBJ1-4, with D tentatively TRBD1 (5 bases). V lost 4 bases, J lost 3 bases, and 16 bases lay in between. Looked up from germline, CDR1 is SGHRS and CDR2 is YFSETQ. The CDR3 is 16 amino acids. DNA of the CDR3: TGCGCCAGCAGCGGAGGAGAGAAGGGACCTAATGAAAAACTGTTTTTT. This encodes CASSGGEKGPNEKLFF.

This clone was found once. The J gene is TRBJ1-5, the V gene TRBV1. TRBV1 represents a pseudogene. This CDR3 is 17 amino acids long. The CDR3 sequence is CTSSHRAREVGNQPQHF. The DNA of the CDR3 is TGCACCAGCAGCCATCGCGCCCGGGAAGTGGGCAATCAGCCCCAGCATTTT.

This sequence joins TRBV10-3 and TRBJ2-5, with D perhaps matching TRBD1 (7 bases). V was pared by 4 bases and J by 5 bases, with 14 bases between. The CDR3 loop spans 14 amino acids. Germline lookup yields CDR1 ENHRY and CDR2 SYGVKD. The CDR3 region has the DNA TGTGCCATCAGTGCCCCAGGGGGGAGTGAGACCCAGTACTTC. Translating gives CAISAPGGSETQYF.